The rows below give T cell receptor beta chains drawn from one sample of a study of CXCR3-negative and CXCR3-positive naive CD8 T cells. Following a re-call of the 5' RACE reads, TCRdb has one entry per CDR3 protein and lacks DNA. Its listing shows 100,000 or so distinct CDR3 sequences. The sample consisted of naive CXCR3- CD8+ T cells from blood. The receptors here all came from a human donor in good health. Some clones in this sample may be carry-over from other donors' samples. The CDR3 runs from the conserved cysteine through the conserved F or W.

>TRBV28|TRBJ2-2
CASRVIWDYGRELFF
>TRBV29-1|TRBJ2-7
CSVLLLAGVEDEQYF
>TRBV15|TRBJ2-3
CATSTTRDSGTDTQYF
>TRBV3-1|TRBJ2-7
CASSQGRYYEQYF
>TRBV7-6|TRBJ2-1
CASSLGGGGYNEQFF
>TRBV29-1|TRBJ2-3
CSVLGPESDTQYF
>TRBV19|TRBJ2-1
CASRYTGSSYNEQFF
>TRBV6-5|TRBJ2-1
CASSYEAWGNEQFF
>TRBV6-5|TRBJ2-7
CASSPGPPSSYEQYF
>TRBV6-2/TRBV6-3|TRBJ2-1
CASSYGGGGRSEQFF
>TRBV7-2|TRBJ2-3
CASSLHPRLAPTNTQYF
>TRBV5-1|TRBJ2-1
CASSLAEGYPYNEQFF
>TRBV2|TRBJ2-3
CASRAGRTDTQYF
>TRBV18|TRBJ2-7
CASTWDPAYEQYF
>TRBV7-9|TRBJ2-3
CASSPGLEADTQYF
>TRBV2|TRBJ1-2
CASSEEAGQGDGYTF
>TRBV29-1|TRBJ1-2
CSVPGDSIGRGYTF
>TRBV10-3|TRBJ2-5
CAISSDREEETQYF
>TRBV29-1|TRBJ2-7
CSVEVTSPGSLIYEQYF
>TRBV5-1|TRBJ2-1
CASSLGASGGAGGNEQFF
>TRBV4-3|TRBJ2-7
CASSQDLRGQGAYEQYF
>TRBV7-2|TRBJ1-1
CASSLGQGLNTEAFF
>TRBV29-1|TRBJ2-5
CSVAITGGGETQYF
>TRBV7-9|TRBJ2-1
CASSLVSSGAYNEQFF
>TRBV28|TRBJ2-7
CASSFGRGPYEQYF
>TRBV28|TRBJ2-1
CASSWYNEQFF
>TRBV28|TRBJ2-7
CASSLQGHSYEQYF
>TRBV27|TRBJ1-4
CASSGQGGEKLFF
>TRBV7-2|TRBJ2-7
CASSYWGQGSYEQYF
>TRBV9|TRBJ2-7
CASSVGAVAGEYEQYF
>TRBV28|TRBJ2-5
CATTTLAGETQYF
>TRBV5-1|TRBJ2-1
CASSSSGTTVDEQFF
>TRBV6-2/TRBV6-3|TRBJ2-1
CASSSSNEQFF
>TRBV11-3|TRBJ1-2
CASSPRWTINYGYTF
>TRBV20-1|TRBJ2-1
CSARMGYNEQFF
>TRBV29-1|TRBJ2-7
CSGIQGHEQYF
>TRBV28|TRBJ2-3
CASTLGDPSTDTQYF
>TRBV15|TRBJ2-1
CATSPVGGFFYNEQFF
>TRBV6-2/TRBV6-3|TRBJ2-3
CASGYYRDTQYF
>TRBV2|TRBJ2-4
CASAGTHKNIQYF
>TRBV7-6|TRBJ2-3
CASSLGGSHVTDTQYF
>TRBV7-8|TRBJ1-1
CASSLVDGLAAEAFF
>TRBV29-1|TRBJ2-1
CSVESLSGEQFF
>TRBV20-1|TRBJ2-4
CSARGRGGVNIQYF
>TRBV12-3/TRBV12-4|TRBJ1-5
CASSTDGWGQPQHF
>TRBV29-1|TRBJ2-7
CSAIRTDNEQYF
>TRBV27|TRBJ2-2
CASSFLGGSTGELFF